This TCR beta chain emerged from a study of cytotoxic CD8 clonotypes in ibrutinib-treated CLL. Here immunoSEQ multiplex PCR was the method, and the copy in TCRdb shows in-frame clones only, minus some. The sample has tens of thousands of clones; 68% are singletons. General study points: Baseline clonality, higher than in age-matched healthy donors, tracked circulating CD8+ T-cell counts.

Remarks on this clone: Antigen: not known.

The CDR3 has 12 amino acids. Per germline, CDR1 LNHDA and CDR2 SQIVND (reference sequence). V lost 6 bases, J lost 2 bases, and 7 bases lay in between. Sequences were derived from PBMCs, sampled after 24 months of ibrutinib treatment. The TCR was taken from a human donor with chronic lymphocytic leukemia. The chain has TRBV19 and TRBJ1-2; no clear D gene. DNA for the CDR3: TGTGCCAGTAGCGTACCCAACTATGGCTACACCTTC. It specifies CASSVPNYGYTF.